This T cell receptor beta chain was retrieved from a study of T-cell reconstitution after alpha-beta-depleted transplantation in children (dated by TCRdb to 2016 to 2017). At the level of the whole study: The study quantitatively tracked T-cell immune reconstitution after TCRalphabeta/CD19-depleted allogeneic hematopoietic cell transplantation in children using TCR repertoire profiling.

V loses 7 bases at its end and J loses 10 bases; junction bases beyond the gene matches: 15. Counted from cysteine to phenylalanine, this CDR3 has 14 amino acids. CDR3 DNA is the only sequence kept; it has 42 bases, read in frame from the first base. The germline V gene (reference sequence) provides CDR1 MNHEY and CDR2 SMNVEV. In the case of this clonotype: Its cognate antigen has yet to be identified. No clone much larger than this one lies a single base away; base qualities are absent.

This sample's treatment or condition label indicates: allogeneic hematopoietic cell transplantation with graft depleted of TCRalphabeta T cells and CD19 B cells. The transplant recipients were children given TCRalphabeta/CD19-depleted allogeneic hematopoietic cell grafts. Study-wide findings and limitations: In some patients, the high TCRbeta diversity seen at day 60 was put down to recipient T cells and intrathymic progenitors that had survived conditioning. The apparently early alphabetaT-cell count recovery about two months after transplant was reportedly dependent on only several hundred rapidly expanded clones derived from non-depleted graft cells. Hyperexpanded clone frequencies declined over subsequent months; after one year, T-cell counts and TCRbeta diversity were mostly attributed to newly produced T cells.

The method behind the library was PCR. Sequencing took place on an Illumina HiSeq 2500. TCR libraries were prepared with molecular barcoding, using unique molecular identifiers to normalize TCRbeta repertoire quantification. TCRdb handled the public reads itself, with Q25 trimming in fastp and clone calling in MiXCR, and kept productive beta chains. CDR3 protein sequences are deduplicated, and each keeps its most common genes and DNA. Recorded for this sample are hundreds of thousands of distinct CDR3 sequences; 10% of them occurred a single time. The biggest ten clones account for approximately 7.6% of the sample.

The source material was PBMCs, sampled before TCRalphabeta/CD19-depleted stem cell transplant. The sequence is built from TRBV27 and TRBJ2-7; the junction holds 8 bases that match TRBD2. The sequence derives from a boy under three years old with acute myeloid leukemia, due to receive a stem cell transplant. The CDR3 sequence is CASKPGGDLVDQYF. Here is the DNA: TGTGCCAGCAAACCCGGGGGGGACTTGGTCGACCAGTACTTC.